The 14 T cell receptor beta chains reported below all come from one sample, sequenced in a study of blood T cell repertoires in COVID-19 (dated by TCRdb to about 2020). The library was generated by the immunoSEQ multiplex PCR assay. TCRdb re-hosts the immuneACCESS table, in-frame sequences only. Its copies lack some clones; in the studies checked, an unresolved V gene accounts for under half of them, and the cause for the rest is not known. In all, the sample holds approximately 230,000 clones, and over 75% of those were seen once. Of the sample, 1.5% to 2% is held by the ten largest clones. The material sequenced was PBMCs or T cells enriched from blood (not recorded which). Every receptor here comes from a man between 35 and 55 years old who had recovered from COVID-19.

This clone was found a few times. The chain's CDR3 is CASTASRDTEAFF. DNA of the CDR3: TGTGCCAGCACAGCCTCCAGGGACACTGAAGCTTTCTTT. The rearrangement joins TRBV2 to TRBJ1-1; tentatively, D is TRBD1 (5 bases). The CDR3 extends over 13 amino acids. V lost 7 bases to trimming and J lost 3 bases, with 12 bases between them. From germline, CDR1 is SNHLY and CDR2 FYNNEI.

The chain's CDR3 is CASSPDRASNQPQHF. The CDR3 DNA sequence: TGTGCCAGCAGTCCCGACAGGGCGTCAAATCAGCCCCAGCATTTT. This rearrangement joins TRBV6-5 to TRBJ1-5, with 7 bases aligning to TRBD1. The V gene's germline CDR1 is MNHEY and CDR2 SVGAGI. V was clipped by 5 bases and J by 4 bases; unmatched bases: 8. The CDR3 totals 15 residues.

This CDR3 is CASSQVAGGYNEQFF. The CDR3 region has the DNA TGTGCCAGCAGCCAAGTAGCGGGAGGGTACAATGAGCAGTTCTTC. This sequence joins TRBV3-1 (or the pseudogene TRBV3-2) and TRBJ2-1, with 11 bases fitting TRBD2. V was clipped by 1 base and J by 4 bases; unmatched bases: 0. The germline V gene encodes CDR1 LGHDT and CDR2 YNNKEL (reference sequence). CDR3 size: 15 residues.

The rearrangement links TRBV29-1 to TRBJ2-7; TRBD2 is a possible D gene (6 bases). This CDR3 has 12 residues. Germline loops: CDR1 SQVTM, CDR2 ANQGSEA. With 3 bases removed from V and 5 bases from J, the gap between germline ends came to 11 bases. The CDR3 protein is CSVEEGLHEQYF. The CDR3, as DNA: TGCAGCGTTGAGGAGGGGCTACACGAGCAGTACTTC.

This chain uses TRBV7-9 with TRBJ2-5; D might be TRBD2 (5 bases). Germline V lookup: CDR1 SEHNR, CDR2 FQNEAQ (reference sequence). This CDR3 has 14 residues. The V end was cut by 8 bases, the J end by 4 bases, with 17 bases between. Here the CDR3 DNA reads TGTGCCAGCGGCGAGAGGGCCCGGGGAGAGACCCAGTACTTC. Its translation: CASGERARGETQYF.

This chain joins TRBV5-1 and TRBJ1-1, with a tentative D call TRBD1 (6 bases). Trimming removed 1 base at V and 4 bases at J, with 11 bases between. The CDR3 contains 14 residues. Germline V gene sequence: CDR1 SGHRS, CDR2 YFSETQ. The CDR3 loop is CASSLSQGSTEAFF. CDR3 coding DNA: TGCGCCAGCAGCTTGAGTCAGGGGAGCACTGAAGCTTTCTTT. Full variable domain (outside the CDR3, taken from reference TRBV5-1 and TRBJ1-1): KAGVTQTPRYLIKTRGQQVTLSCSPISGHRSVSWYQQTPGQGLQFLFEYFSETQRNKGNFPGRFSGRQFSNSRSEMNVSTLELGDSALYLCASSLSQGSTEAFFGQGTRLTVV.

This clone was observed a single time. V gene TRBV19 combines with J gene TRBJ2-1; TRBD1 is a possible D gene (6 bases). Trimming took 3 bases from V and 3 from J, leaving 9 bases between them. Germline-derived CDR1 and CDR2 are LNHDA and SQIVND (reference sequence). The CDR3 sequence is 14 residues long. The CDR3 bases are TGTGCCAGTAGTATTAGGGGGAACTACAATGAGCAGTTCTTC. Residues: CASSIRGNYNEQFF.

The gene calls are TRBV7-9 and TRBJ2-1; 8 bases are shared with TRBD2. The J segment lost 5 bases and the V segment lost 5 bases, leaving 11 bases of the junction unmatched. Looked up from germline, CDR1 is SEHNR and CDR2 is FQNEAQ (reference sequence). CDR3 length: 16 residues. The CDR3 DNA is TGTGCCAGCAGCGACCTTATAGGTAGCGGGGACAATGAGCAGTTCTTC. Residues: CASSDLIGSGDNEQFF.

V and J are TRBV6-4 and TRBJ1-5; 11 bases line up with TRBD1. V was clipped by 11 bases and J by 4 bases; unmatched bases: 7. CDR3 length: 14 amino acids. CDR1 and CDR2 (germline): MRHNA, SNTAGT. The CDR3 DNA sequence: TGTGCCGGACCGGGACAGGGGGTGAATCAGCCCCAGCATTTT. Protein: CAGPGQGVNQPQHF.

The V gene is TRBV4-1, the J gene TRBJ1-6, with D possibly TRBD1 on 6 matching bases. This CDR3 comprises 14 residues. Germline V CDR1 and CDR2: MGHRA, YSYEKL. With 4 bases removed from V and 13 bases from J, the gap between germline ends came to 17 bases. As DNA, the CDR3 is TGCGCCAGCAGCCGGGACACCATAATTCACCCCCTCCACTTT. This translates into CASSRDTIIHPLHF.

Details on this clone: At the DNA level, this CDR3 is encoded by other sequences in the same sample as well. The CDR3 nucleotides are TGCGCCAGCAGCTCACGGACAGGGGACGGAAACACCATATATTTT. This translates into CASSSRTGDGNTIYF. The chain has TRBV5-1 and TRBJ1-3; 9 bases are shared with TRBD1. The germline CDR1 and CDR2 sequences are SGHRS and YFSETQ. V was pared by 3 bases and J by 4 bases, with 5 bases of the junction left unmatched. The CDR3 length is 15 residues.

The gene calls are TRBV3-1 (or the pseudogene TRBV3-2) and TRBJ2-7; D not resolved. There are 13 residues in the CDR3. Per germline, CDR1 LGHDT and CDR2 YNNKEL (reference sequence). Trimming removed 3 bases from V and 6 bases from J, with 12 bases in between. Here the CDR3 reads CASSHPSGREQYF. Written as DNA, the CDR3 is TGTGCCAGCAGCCACCCGTCCGGTCGCGAGCAGTACTTC.

On this clone: At one end the junction does not follow the germline gene, possibly because of a read error. The V and J genes are TRBV7-7 and TRBJ2-7; tentatively, D is TRBD2 (5 bases). This CDR3 has 13 residues. Germline V gene data show CDR1 as SSHAT and CDR2 as FNYEAQ (reference sequence). The DNA for the CDR3 is TGTGCTAGCAGCTTGGTCGGGAACTCCGAGCAGTACTTC. Protein: CASSLVGNSEQYF.

This clone has more than one count but fewer than ten. The chain is built from TRBV21-1 and TRBJ1-5. TRBV21-1 is a documented pseudogene. The CDR3 covers 14 residues. The DNA of the CDR3 is TGTGCCAGCAGTTTTGTGGGGAGCGGCCAGCCCCAGCATTTT. Its protein is CASSFVGSGQPQHF.